This TCR beta chain was recorded in a study of low-dose radiotherapy and immunotherapy resistance in tumors (dated by TCRdb to between 2021 and 2022). About the investigation overall: Cohort 1 received 0.5 Gy per fraction every 2 weeks, with a prescribed total PTV dose of 6.5 Gy. Trial participants were not randomized into treatment groups. Starting on cycle 1 day 1, patients took 300 mg of aspirin by mouth once a day for four cycles. Eight patients were included in the translational analysis: three from the first dose cohort and the first five from the second dose cohort. Cohort 2 received 1 Gy per fraction every two weeks, with a total of 13 Gy over 26 weeks. Nivolumab and ipilimumab were both given intravenously, with nivolumab at a 240 mg flat dose every two weeks and ipilimumab at 1 mg/kg every six weeks. Cyclophosphamide 200 mg/m2 was administered intravenously every two weeks, one day before each radiation and immunotherapy administration.

The run used an Illumina HiSeq 2500. First-strand cDNA was synthesized using Superscript III and a set of TRAV- and TRBV-specific primers, so that both TCRalpha and TCRbeta chains were covered. A roughly 19-cycle PCR with Phusion amplified the TCRs, pairing a constant-region primer with the adapter that was attached to the V primers. The isolated mRNA was amplified using the MessageAmp II aRNA Amplification Kit, with in vitro transcription performed for 16 hours at 37 degrees C. mRNA for TCR sequencing was isolated with the Dynabeads mRNA DIRECT Purification Kit. Indexed Illumina adapters were added in a second approximately 26-cycle Phusion PCR, and the resulting products were purified with AMPure XP beads. The paper's processing steps were these. Using custom Perl scripts, TCR sequences encoding the same protein were pooled, out-of-frame sequences were removed, and the abundance of each clonotype was computed. Any TCR sequence backed by just one read was left out of the analysis. Among the metrics used to describe the repertoires were Shannon entropy, Gini index, clonality, richness, and the frequency of TCRs shared between repertoires. The public reads were reprocessed in TCRdb via fastp at Q25 and MiXCR, keeping in-frame beta chains. Each entry merges the rows of one CDR3 protein and shows their most common DNA and genes. TCRdb's processing, not the authors' own work, is the source of the V and J calls. The sample includes 35,000 to 50,000 distinct CDR3 sequences, with about 28% observed a single time. The ten largest clonotypes hold 3.7% of the sample.

CDR1 is given as SGHVS and CDR2 as FQNEAQ, both from the germline V gene. The CDR3 numbers 14 residues from cysteine through phenylalanine. Of all the DNA, just the CDR3 is kept, 42 bases in frame from base 1. V is clipped by 1 base and J by 3 bases, and the sequence between their germline boundaries is 9 bases long. This clonotype has ten or more counts. What antigen it recognizes has not been identified. Base qualities were left out, and no much larger clone turns up one base away. The time point label of this sample denotes: before trial treatment. The donors came from RACIN, which was a single-arm phase I dose-escalation trial that paired nivolumab and ipilimumab with aspirin, low-dose cyclophosphamide and low-dose radiotherapy. To be eligible, a patient needed to have an advanced solid tumor that was TIL-negative.

This clonotype originated in a male donor with gallbladder cancer. The sequence links TRBV7-8 to TRBJ2-5; no confident D gene assignment can be made. This material consisted of PBMCs, taken before treatment. Here is the DNA: TGTGCCAGCAGCTTAGTCCTATCTAAAGAGACCCAGTACTTC. This encodes CASSLVLSKETQYF.